Below are 28 T cell receptor beta chains sequenced from a single sample in a study of CD8+ T cells in alopecia areata. Sequencing templates came from extracted RNA that was reverse transcribed into cDNA. Sequencing was performed with immunoSEQ multiplex PCR; in TCRdb, only in-frame clones are kept and a portion is missing. This table has approximately 160,000 clones, less than 80% appearing once. The treatment: oral pan-JAK inhibitor, 5-10 mg twice daily. Sequences were derived from CD4+ T cells sorted from blood, sampled at week 24, from a patient treated with tofacitinib. The receptors stem from a human donor with alopecia areata.

This chain joins TRBV2 and TRBJ1-6; tentative D call: TRBD1 (5 bases). Germline V gene sequence: CDR1 SNHLY, CDR2 FYNNEI. This CDR3 region has 15 residues. Trimming removed 0 bases from V and 10 bases from J, with 13 bases in between. CDR3 DNA: TGTGCCAGCAGTGAAGCGGGACGCGGGAGGTCACCCCTCCACTTT. It is translated as CASSEAGRGRSPLHF. Full variable domain (rest looked up from reference TRBV2 and TRBJ1-6): EPEVTQTPSHQVTQMGQEVILRCVPISNHLYFYWYRQILGQKVEFLVSFYNNEISEKSEIFDDQFSVERPDGSNFTLKIRSTKLEDSAMYFCASSEAGRGRSPLHFGNGTRLTVT.

This clone appeared once. In DNA form, the CDR3 reads TGTGCCAGCAGCTTGGCAGGGAAACACGAGCAGTACTTC. Translated: CASSLAGKHEQYF. The chain joins TRBV7-9 to TRBJ2-7; TRBD1 is a possible D gene (5 bases). CDR1 is SEHNR and CDR2 is FQNEAQ in the germline V gene (reference sequence). Trimming took 3 bases from V and 5 from J, leaving 11 bases between them. The CDR3 runs to 13 residues.

V gene TRBV19 combines with J gene TRBJ1-2; no definite D call. Germline V gene data show CDR1 as LNHDA and CDR2 as SQIVND (reference sequence). There are 12 residues in the CDR3. Trimming shortened V by 7 bases and J by 7 bases, and 13 bases separated the two germline ends. The CDR3 DNA reads TGTGCCAGTACTAGGGAATTCGGTGGCTACACCTTC. Protein product: CASTREFGGYTF.

The CDR3 sequence is CASSSGRMNGYTF. CDR3 sequence (DNA): TGTGCCAGCAGCTCGGGCAGGATGAATGGCTACACCTTC. V gene TRBV5-6 combines with J gene TRBJ1-2; no firm D call. The CDR3 is 13 amino acids. V shed 3 bases and J shed 6 bases, with 12 bases lying between them. Germline CDR1 SGHDT, CDR2 YYEEEE.

V is TRBV7-7 and J is TRBJ2-2; 11 nucleotides agree with TRBD1. CDR3 length: 14 amino acids. V gave up 5 bases and J gave up 8 bases; unmatched junction bases: 4. The V gene's germline CDR1 is SSHAT and CDR2 FNYEAQ (reference sequence). CDR3 amino acids: CASSPGQGAGELFF. As DNA, the CDR3 is TGTGCCAGCAGCCCCGGACAGGGGGCTGGGGAGCTGTTTTTT.

The chain links TRBV19 to TRBJ1-5; 8 positions match TRBD1. The CDR3 length is 13 residues. Per germline, CDR1 LNHDA and CDR2 SQIVND (reference sequence). J was trimmed by 9 bases and V by 5 bases; bases with no gene match: 6. For the CDR3, the DNA is TGTGCCAGTAGTCCAGACAGGGGTTGGCCCCAGCATTTT. Its protein is CASSPDRGWPQHF.

In this sample, this clone turned up a few times. The V call is TRBV11-1, the J call TRBJ2-2; 10 bases agree with TRBD1. V was pared by 7 bases and J by 7 bases, with 12 bases of the junction left unmatched. Germline CDR1 reads SGHAT; CDR2 reads FQDESV (reference sequence). The length of the CDR3 is 16 residues. For the CDR3, the DNA is TGTGCCAGCATCCGGGACAGGGGACAACGAGGCGGGGAGCTGTTTTTT. It specifies CASIRDRGQRGGELFF.

This chain joins TRBV25-1 and TRBJ1-2; D remains ambiguous. Germline V gene sequence: CDR1 MGHDK, CDR2 SYGVNS. Trimming stripped 3 bases from V and 6 bases from J, with 14 bases between. CDR3 length: 14 amino acids. The CDR3 is CASSDFQTFDGYTF. CDR3 bases: TGTGCCAGCAGTGATTTCCAGACTTTCGATGGCTACACCTTC.

The J gene is TRBJ1-6, the V gene TRBV4-1; TRBD1 matches at 7 bases. The CDR3 sequence is 15 residues long. CDR1 is MGHRA, CDR2 YSYEKL, per germline. With 1 base clipped from V and 8 bases from J, the junction kept 5 bases outside the gene matches. CDR3 in DNA: TGCGCCAGCAGCCAAGGACAAACAGGGGATTCACCCCTCCACTTT. It is translated as CASSQGQTGDSPLHF.

This chain connects TRBV10-3 to TRBJ1-5; 9 bases align to TRBD1. The CDR3 runs 16 residues. V dropped 4 bases and J dropped 6; count of bases not matched to a gene: 10. Looked up from germline, CDR1 is ENHRY and CDR2 is SYGVKD. The CDR3 nucleotides read TGTGCCATCAGTGGCCCGGGACAGGGTACGAGTCAGCCCCAGCATTTT. Amino acid sequence: CAISGPGQGTSQPQHF.

About this clone itself: This specimen includes other DNA sequences encoding the same CDR3. The rearrangement links TRBV30 to TRBJ1-1; D unresolved. CDR1 and CDR2 from the germline V gene are GTSNPN and SVGIG (reference sequence). V lost 0 bases and J 6 bases, leaving 5 bases between the germline ends. This CDR3 has 11 residues. CDR3 residues: CAWSVGAEAFF. The CDR3 coding sequence is TGTGCCTGGAGTGTCGGAGCTGAAGCTTTCTTT.

The count of this clone is one. The rearrangement links TRBV7-2 to TRBJ1-4; possible D gene TRBD1, 5 bases. The V and J ends lost 4 bases and 10 bases respectively, with 13 bases between them. Germline V gene data show CDR1 as SGHTA and CDR2 as FQGNSA. This CDR3 has 13 amino acids. Here the CDR3 reads CASSSQGPAKLFF. The CDR3 region has the DNA TGTGCCAGCAGCTCCCAGGGACCAGCAAAACTGTTTTTT. Full variable domain (outside the CDR3, taken from reference TRBV7-2 and TRBJ1-4): GAGVSQSPSNKVTEKGKDVELRCDPISGHTALYWYRQSLGQGLEFLIYFQGNSAPDKSGLPSDRFSAERTGGSVSTLTIQRTQQEDSAVYLCASSSQGPAKLFFGSGTQLSVL.

V and J are TRBV5-4 and TRBJ2-2, with D possibly being TRBD1 or TRBD2 (5 bases each). Per the germline V gene, CDR1 is SGHNT and CDR2 is YYREEE (reference sequence). V lost 4 bases to trimming and J lost 1 base, with 14 bases between them. CDR3 length: 16 residues. In DNA form, the CDR3 reads TGTGCCAGCAGCGGAGAGGGCAGGGTGAACACCGGGGAGCTGTTTTTT. The encoded protein is CASSGEGRVNTGELFF.

The CDR3 DNA reads as TGCAGCGTTGATGCCGAGACTAGCGGGGGGAAGCGGACAGATACGCAGTATTTT. This encodes CSVDAETSGGKRTDTQYF. The V and J genes are TRBV29-1 and TRBJ2-3, with TRBD2 matching over 13 bases. This CDR3 spans 18 amino acids. The germline V gene encodes CDR1 SQVTM and CDR2 ANQGSEA. With 3 bases clipped from V and 3 bases from J, the junction kept 12 bases outside the gene matches.

The chain recombines TRBV30 with TRBJ2-5; 10 positions agree with TRBD1. The V gene's germline CDR1 is GTSNPN and CDR2 SVGIG (reference sequence). This CDR3 comprises 16 residues. J gave up 4 bases and V 2 bases, and 10 bases lay outside the gene matches. The CDR3 sequence: CAWSFGDRGERETQYF. The CDR3 DNA is TGTGCCTGGAGTTTTGGGGACAGGGGAGAACGAGAGACCCAGTACTTC.

This clone was seen more than once but under ten times. This chain connects TRBV20-1 to TRBJ2-5; D is possibly TRBD2 (5 bases). Trimming shortened V by 7 bases and J by 7 bases, and 13 bases separated the two germline ends. This CDR3 region has 11 residues. From germline, CDR1 is DFQATT and CDR2 SNEGSKA (reference sequence). The DNA for the CDR3 is TGCAGTGTACTATTTGAGGGGACCCAGTACTTC. Protein: CSVLFEGTQYF.

The CDR3 DNA follows: TGCAGTGCTTTCGCAGGGGGCGGCTACACCTTC. It encodes CSAFAGGGYTF. The chain recombines TRBV20-1 with TRBJ1-2, with 8 nucleotides matching TRBD1. V was clipped by 5 bases and J by 8 bases; unmatched bases: 4. Germline V gives CDR1 DFQATT, CDR2 SNEGSKA (reference sequence). The CDR3 sequence is 11 residues long.

V gene TRBV6-6 combines with J gene TRBJ2-7; 10 bases match TRBD1. This CDR3 contains 14 residues. Germline CDR1 reads MNHNY; CDR2 reads SVGAGI (reference sequence). J lost 4 bases, V lost 0 bases, and 0 bases had no gene match. This CDR3 is CASSYSGQGYEQYF. The CDR3 DNA reads TGTGCCAGCAGTTACTCGGGACAGGGGTACGAGCAGTACTTC.

V gene TRBV6-1 combines with J gene TRBJ2-3; D is possibly TRBD2 (6 bases). The CDR3 sequence is 16 residues long. The germline V gene has CDR1 MNHNS and CDR2 SASEGT. V was shortened by 0 bases and J by 5 bases, with 15 bases between the two germline ends. CDR3 sequence (DNA): TGTGCCAGCAGTGAAGCAGGAGGGAACTTTAAAGATACGCAGTATTTT. Its protein is CASSEAGGNFKDTQYF.

This clone was detected a few times. V is TRBV30 and J is TRBJ2-2; no firm D call. V lost 2 bases and J lost 6, with 7 bases in between. The CDR3 consists of 12 residues. From germline, CDR1 is GTSNPN and CDR2 SVGIG (reference sequence). CDR3 coding DNA: TGTGCCTGGAGTTTGGGTCCCGGGGAGCTGTTTTTT. This gives the protein CAWSLGPGELFF.

The V gene is TRBV4-1, the J gene TRBJ1-1; the match to TRBD1 covers 8 bases. V gave up 4 bases and J gave up 1 base; unmatched junction bases: 11. The germline CDR1 and CDR2 sequences are MGHRA and YSYEKL. The CDR3 spans 17 residues. DNA for the CDR3: TGCGCCAGCAGCCTCAAGTTAAGTGGGACAGGGAACACTGAAGCTTTCTTT. Translation: CASSLKLSGTGNTEAFF.

This sequence joins TRBV6-1 and TRBJ2-3; possibly TRBD2 for D (7 bases). Looked up from germline, CDR1 is MNHNS and CDR2 is SASEGT. CDR3 size: 15 residues. The germline V and J ends were trimmed by 6 bases and 1 base, with 14 bases remaining between them. Written as DNA, the CDR3 is TGTGCCAGCAGCCTCGGGGGGCCGGGCACAGATACGCAGTATTTT. Amino acid sequence: CASSLGGPGTDTQYF.

CDR3 coding DNA: TGTGCCAGCAGGTCTGATGATAGCAATCAGCCCCAGCATTTT. This translates into CASRSDDSNQPQHF. The chain uses TRBV7-9 and TRBJ1-5, with D unclear. V dropped 6 bases and J dropped 0 bases, with 9 bases sitting between them. The CDR3 loop spans 14 amino acids. Germline V gene data show CDR1 as SEHNR and CDR2 as FQNEAQ (reference sequence).

This clone turned up a few times. The chain joins TRBV29-1 to TRBJ1-2; 12 nucleotides align to TRBD1. This CDR3 is built from 17 residues. In germline, CDR1 is SQVTM, CDR2 ANQGSEA. The V and J ends lost 4 bases and 4 bases, in that order; junction bases with no gene match: 13. The CDR3 spells CSVGVGTGGPNSYGYTF. The CDR3 DNA follows: TGCAGCGTTGGAGTTGGGACAGGGGGCCCGAACAGCTATGGCTACACCTTC.

The chain combines TRBV29-1 with TRBJ2-7, with D possibly being TRBD1 (5 bases). The V gene lost 4 bases and the J gene lost 3 bases, with 16 bases spanning the gap. The CDR3 covers 14 residues. Germline assignment: CDR1 SQVTM and CDR2 ANQGSEA. The DNA for the CDR3 is TGCAGCGTTGTGTTCCAGGGCCAGGGCTACGAGCAGTACTTC. Translated: CSVVFQGQGYEQYF.

This chain joins TRBV11-2 and TRBJ1-4; the match to TRBD1 covers 8 bases. This CDR3 is built from 17 residues. In germline, CDR1 is SGHAT, CDR2 FQNNGV. Losses at the gene ends were 0 bases for V and 8 bases for J; bases not matched to a gene: 11. Written as DNA, the CDR3 is TGTGCCAGCAGCTTAGATAGCAAGGACAGGGTTCACGAAAAACTGTTTTTT. This gives the protein CASSLDSKDRVHEKLFF.

The chain is built from TRBV6-6 and TRBJ1-5; 9 nucleotides agree with TRBD1. The germline CDR1 and CDR2 sequences are MNHNY and SVGAGI (reference sequence). The CDR3 extends over 16 amino acids. The V gene end was trimmed by 5 bases and the J gene end by 6 bases; junction bases not matched to a gene: 11. CDR3 loop: CASSGPWTGVAQPQHF. CDR3 DNA: TGTGCCAGCAGTGGGCCATGGACAGGGGTGGCTCAGCCCCAGCATTTT.

This clone came up once. The rearrangement links TRBV15 to TRBJ1-4, with D possibly matching TRBD1 (5 bases). Germline CDR1 reads LNHNV; CDR2 reads YYDKDF (reference sequence). Trimming took 8 bases from V and 8 from J, leaving 15 bases between them. The CDR3 runs to 13 residues. The CDR3 coding sequence is TGTGCCACCTTAAGACAGAATGGGGAAAAACTGTTTTTT. Its protein is CATLRQNGEKLFF.